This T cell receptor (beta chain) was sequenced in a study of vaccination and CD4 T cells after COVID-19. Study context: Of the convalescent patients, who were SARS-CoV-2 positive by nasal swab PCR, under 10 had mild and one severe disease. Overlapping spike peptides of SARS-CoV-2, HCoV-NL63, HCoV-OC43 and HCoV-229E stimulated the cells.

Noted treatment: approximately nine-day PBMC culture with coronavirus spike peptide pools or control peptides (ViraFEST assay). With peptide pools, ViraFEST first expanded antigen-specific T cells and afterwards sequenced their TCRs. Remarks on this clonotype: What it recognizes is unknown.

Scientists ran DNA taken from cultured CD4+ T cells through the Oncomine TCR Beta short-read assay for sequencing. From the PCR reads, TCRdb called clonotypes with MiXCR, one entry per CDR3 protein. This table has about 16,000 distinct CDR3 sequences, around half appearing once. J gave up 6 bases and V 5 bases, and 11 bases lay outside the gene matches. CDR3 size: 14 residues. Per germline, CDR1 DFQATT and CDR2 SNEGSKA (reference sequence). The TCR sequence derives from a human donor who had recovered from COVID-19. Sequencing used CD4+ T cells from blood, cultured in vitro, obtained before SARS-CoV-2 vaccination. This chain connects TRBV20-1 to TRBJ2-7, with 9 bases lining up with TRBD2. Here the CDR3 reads CSARRTSVGGEQYF. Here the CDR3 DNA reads TGCAGTGCTCGGAGGACTAGCGTTGGGGGCGAGCAGTACTTC.